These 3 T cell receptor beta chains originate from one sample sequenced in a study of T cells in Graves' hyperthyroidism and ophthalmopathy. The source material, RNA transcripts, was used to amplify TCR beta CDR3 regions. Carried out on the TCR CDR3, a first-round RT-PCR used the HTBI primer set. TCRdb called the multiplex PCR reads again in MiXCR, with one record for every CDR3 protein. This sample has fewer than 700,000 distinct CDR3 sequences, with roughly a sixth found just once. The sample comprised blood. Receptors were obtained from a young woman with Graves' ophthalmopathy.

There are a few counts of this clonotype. The CDR3 is CSVGGTSGSGAGELFF. In DNA form, the CDR3 reads TGCAGCGTTGGGGGGACTAGCGGGAGCGGTGCGGGGGAGCTGTTTTTT. The chain joins TRBV29-1 to TRBJ2-2; TRBD2 agrees at 14 bases. Germline V gives CDR1 SQVTM, CDR2 ANQGSEA. This CDR3 contains 16 residues. The ends lost 4 bases at V and 8 bases at J; junction bases unmatched: 9.

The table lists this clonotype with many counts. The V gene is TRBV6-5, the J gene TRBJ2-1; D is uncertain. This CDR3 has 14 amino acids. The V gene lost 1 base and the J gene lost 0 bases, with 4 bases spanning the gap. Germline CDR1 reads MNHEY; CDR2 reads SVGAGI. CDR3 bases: TGTGCCAGCAGTTACTACAGCTCCTACAATGAGCAGTTCTTC. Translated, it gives CASSYYSSYNEQFF.

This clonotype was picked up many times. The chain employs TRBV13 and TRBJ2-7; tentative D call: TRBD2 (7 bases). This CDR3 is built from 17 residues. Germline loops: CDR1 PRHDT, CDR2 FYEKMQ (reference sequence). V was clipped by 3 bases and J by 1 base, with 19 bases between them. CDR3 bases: TGTGCCAGCAGCTTCTCCCCGGGGGGCCCGGAATCCTACGAGCAGTACTTC. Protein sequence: CASSFSPGGPESYEQYF.